The sequence of this T cell receptor beta chain was determined in a study of blood T cell repertoires in COVID-19. Study overall: There were acute and convalescent COVID-19 samples, and they came from the United States, Italy and Spain. T cells, B-cell-depleted T cells, or PBMCs supplied cDNA or gDNA.

Under the authors' procedure: Amplified reference gene primers provided the basis for estimating nucleated cell counts. Only in-frame clones appear in the TCRdb table, and some are missing; sequencing was by immunoSEQ multiplex PCR. V, J and clone size derive from that table, while D and trimming were established from the DNA sequence. The sample yields 200,000 or so clones, 79% seen once. The CDR3 is 16 residues long. CDR1 is SGHRS and CDR2 is YFSETQ in the germline V gene. After removal of 0 bases from V and 2 bases from J, the junction contained 0 bases not matched to a gene. V gene TRBV5-1 combines with J gene TRBJ2-6; 9 bases map to TRBD1. The TCR originated in a man in his fifties or sixties with active or convalescent COVID-19. The source material was peripheral blood. For the CDR3, the DNA is TGCGCCAGCAGCTTGGGGACAGGGGCTGGGGCCAACGTCCTGACTTTC. Protein sequence: CASSLGTGAGANVLTF.